One sample yielded the 18 T cell receptor beta chains listed below, sequenced in a study of blood T cell repertoires in COVID-19. Sequencing was performed with immunoSEQ multiplex PCR; in TCRdb, only in-frame clones are kept and a portion is missing. The sample lists 140,000 to 150,000 clones; around nine tenths were seen once. Input material: peripheral blood. These receptor sequences come from a man aged 55 to 70 with active or convalescent COVID-19.

The chain carries TRBV9 and TRBJ2-3; maybe TRBD2 (5 bases). The germline V and J ends were trimmed by 3 bases and 4 bases, with 6 bases remaining between them. From germline, CDR1 is SGDLS and CDR2 YYNGEE. The CDR3 is 12 residues long. CDR3 region: CASSEEADTQYF. The CDR3 nucleotides read TGTGCCAGCAGCGAGGAGGCAGATACGCAGTATTTT.

The gene calls are TRBV7-2 and TRBJ1-2; TRBD1 aligns across 8 bases. After removal of 1 base from V and 4 bases from J, the junction contained 5 bases not matched to a gene. Germline V gene sequence: CDR1 SGHTA, CDR2 FQGNSA. This CDR3 is built from 15 residues. The CDR3 loop reads CASSLDRGKAYGYTF. The CDR3 bases are TGTGCCAGCAGCTTAGACAGGGGGAAAGCCTATGGCTACACCTTC.

This chain joins TRBV2 and TRBJ1-5; a possible D gene is TRBD1 (6 bases). V lost 3 bases to trimming and J lost 0 bases, with 12 bases between them. The length of the CDR3 is 16 residues. Germline V gene lookup returns CDR1 SNHLY and CDR2 FYNNEI. The CDR3: CASSDPGTNSNQPQHF. CDR3 DNA sequence: TGTGCCAGCAGTGACCCCGGGACAAATAGCAATCAGCCCCAGCATTTT.

The chain couples TRBV14 to TRBJ1-2, with D perhaps matching TRBD1 (5 bases). Trimming shortened V by 4 bases and J by 2 bases, and 17 bases separated the two germline ends. CDR3 length: 16 amino acids. Germline V gene data show CDR1 as SGHDN and CDR2 as FVKESK. The CDR3 region is CASSRNPREINYGYTF. DNA for the CDR3: TGTGCCAGCAGCCGAAACCCCAGGGAAATCAACTATGGCTACACCTTC.

The CDR3 loop is CASSSTVQETQYF. For the CDR3, the DNA is TGTGCCAGCAGCTCAACAGTTCAAGAGACCCAGTACTTC. The V call is TRBV5-6, the J call TRBJ2-5, with D unclear. Trimming took off 3 bases at V and 2 bases at J, with 8 bases between the two ends. The CDR3 contains 13 residues. The germline V gene has CDR1 SGHDT and CDR2 YYEEEE. Looking up the rest from reference TRBV5-6 and TRBJ2-5 gives the full variable domain: DAGVTQSPTHLIKTRGQQVTLRCSPKSGHDTVSWYQQALGQGPQFIFQYYEEEERQRGNFPDRFSGHQFPNYSSELNVNALLLGDSALYLCASSSTVQETQYFGPGTRLLVL.

The chain links TRBV4-3 to TRBJ1-2; D might be TRBD1 (5 bases). CDR3 size: 13 residues. V was trimmed by 0 bases and J by 3 bases, leaving 5 bases between them. The germline gives CDR1 LGHNA, CDR2 YSLEER. The CDR3, as DNA: TGCGCCAGCAGCCAAGAACAGGACTATGGCTACACCTTC. This sequence encodes CASSQEQDYGYTF.

The V and J genes are TRBV7-8 and TRBJ2-2; 9 bases match TRBD1. V shed 3 bases, J shed 4 bases, and the junction held 6 bases outside the gene matches. Germline-derived CDR1 and CDR2 are SGHVS and FQNEAQ. The CDR3 loop spans 16 amino acids. CDR3 amino acids: CASSLAAGQGTGELFF. The CDR3 DNA reads TGTGCCAGCAGCTTGGCGGCGGGACAGGGCACCGGGGAGCTGTTTTTT.

This chain joins TRBV27 and TRBJ1-6; a possible D gene is TRBD1 (5 bases). V was clipped by 3 bases and J by 0 bases, with 9 bases between them. Germline CDR1 and CDR2: MNHEY and SMNVEV (reference sequence). This CDR3 is 16 amino acids long. The CDR3 DNA sequence: TGTGCCAGCAGTTTTCGGCAGGGCTCCTATAATTCACCCCTCCACTTT. It encodes CASSFRQGSYNSPLHF.

Points on this clone: Additional DNA sequences in this sample encode the identical CDR3. This chain connects TRBV7-2 to TRBJ1-1; no clear D gene. V dropped 1 base and J dropped 1 base, with 10 bases sitting between them. This CDR3 has 15 residues. Germline V lookup: CDR1 SGHTA, CDR2 FQGNSA. This chain's CDR3 is CASSLVGAPNTEAFF. As DNA, the CDR3 is TGTGCCAGCAGCTTAGTTGGAGCACCGAACACTGAAGCTTTCTTT. Combining the CDR3 with reference TRBV7-2 and TRBJ1-1 gives the whole variable domain GAGVSQSPSNKVTEKGKDVELRCDPISGHTALYWYRQSLGQGLEFLIYFQGNSAPDKSGLPSDRFSAERTGGSVSTLTIQRTQQEDSAVYLCASSLVGAPNTEAFFGQGTRLTVV.

This chain links TRBV4-3 with TRBJ2-2; tentatively, D is TRBD2 (5 bases). Trimming took 1 base from V and 2 from J, leaving 17 bases between them. The CDR3 loop spans 18 amino acids. Germline V CDR1 and CDR2: LGHNA, YSLEER. The CDR3 spells CASSQAPLVGVNTGELFF. CDR3 nucleotide sequence: TGCGCCAGCAGCCAAGCCCCCCTTGTCGGGGTTAACACCGGGGAGCTGTTTTTT.

The V and J genes are TRBV5-7 and TRBJ2-5; TRBD2 is a possible D gene (5 bases). TRBV5-7 is recorded as an ORF, its role being uncertain. This CDR3 contains 16 residues. The V end was cut by 4 bases, the J end by 3 bases, with 19 bases between. In DNA, the CDR3 is TGTGCCAGCAGCCTTACCCCCCGAGAGGGTAAAGAGACCCAGTACTTC. Encoded protein: CASSLTPREGKETQYF.

J is TRBJ1-3 and V is TRBV12-5, with TRBD1 identical over 8 bases. Germline CDR1 reads LGHNT; CDR2 reads FRNRAP. The CDR3 runs 16 residues. The J segment lost 3 bases and the V segment lost 4 bases, leaving 8 bases of the junction unmatched. CDR3 nucleotide sequence: TGTGCTAGTGGTTCGACCCTAACAGGGGGTGGAAACACCATATATTTT. It is translated as CASGSTLTGGGNTIYF.

This rearrangement joins TRBV7-9 to TRBJ2-2; 7 bases match TRBD1. The CDR3 runs 15 residues. The germline gives CDR1 SEHNR, CDR2 FQNEAQ (reference sequence). Trimming took 6 bases from V and 0 from J; bases not matched to a gene: 4. The CDR3 DNA follows: TGTGCCAGCAGGCCCGGGACAGCGAACACCGGGGAGCTGTTTTTT. It specifies CASRPGTANTGELFF.

The chain employs TRBV29-1 and TRBJ1-1; D is perhaps TRBD1 (6 bases). Germline V gene sequence: CDR1 SQVTM, CDR2 ANQGSEA. Trimming stripped 5 bases from V and 2 bases from J, with 15 bases between. CDR3 length equals 14 residues. CDR3 region: CSVSGGAANTEAFF. DNA for the CDR3: TGCAGCGTTAGCGGGGGGGCAGCTAACACTGAAGCTTTCTTT.

CDR3 in amino acids: CASSLLMTGLNYGYTF. CDR3 in DNA: TGTGCCAGCAGTTTACTAATGACAGGACTTAACTATGGCTACACCTTC. The rearrangement joins TRBV28 to TRBJ1-2; D is possibly TRBD1 (6 bases). The ends were cut back, 2 bases at V and 1 base at J, with 14 bases in the middle. The CDR3 is made up of 16 amino acids. Germline V lookup: CDR1 MDHEN, CDR2 SYDVKM.

This clone has only one observation. The chain carries TRBV11-2 and TRBJ1-5; D gene unclear. Germline V gene sequence: CDR1 SGHAT, CDR2 FQNNGV. CDR3 length: 15 residues. V dropped 0 bases and J dropped 0 bases, with 6 bases sitting between them. This CDR3 is CASSLDYSSNQPQHF. In DNA, the CDR3 is TGTGCCAGCAGCTTAGATTACTCTAGCAATCAGCCCCAGCATTTT.

This chain links TRBV28 with TRBJ2-5, with D tentatively TRBD1 (5 bases). The V end was cut by 5 bases, the J end by 5 bases, with 18 bases between. The CDR3 has 15 amino acids. CDR1 and CDR2 (germline): MDHEN, SYDVKM. In nucleotides, the CDR3 is TGTGCCAGCAGTCCTCCAGGGAAGAAGTCGGAGACCCAGTACTTC. Encoded protein: CASSPPGKKSETQYF.

The chain is built from TRBV6-6 and TRBJ1-2; 8 bases line up with TRBD1. The CDR3 contains 11 residues. V lost 4 bases and J lost 14; bases outside the gene matches: 6. From germline, CDR1 is MNHNY and CDR2 SVGAGI (reference sequence). This CDR3 reads CASSSGQGPTF. The CDR3 DNA sequence: TGTGCCAGCAGTTCAGGACAGGGTCCTACCTTC.